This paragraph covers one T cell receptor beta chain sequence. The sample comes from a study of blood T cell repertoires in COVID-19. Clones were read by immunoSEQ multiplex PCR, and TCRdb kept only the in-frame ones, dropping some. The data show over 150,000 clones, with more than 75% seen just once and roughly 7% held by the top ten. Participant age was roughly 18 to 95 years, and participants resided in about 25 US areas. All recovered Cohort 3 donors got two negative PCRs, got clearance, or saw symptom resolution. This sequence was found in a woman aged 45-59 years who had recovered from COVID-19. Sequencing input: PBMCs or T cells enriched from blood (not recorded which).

The DNA for the CDR3 is TGTGCCAGCAGCCAAGAGCTGGCTTACAATGAGCAGTTCTTC. Protein product: CASSQELAYNEQFF. The chain combines TRBV3-1 (or the pseudogene TRBV3-2) with TRBJ2-1; no clear D gene. This CDR3 has 14 amino acids. V shed 0 bases and J shed 4 bases, with 7 bases lying between them. Looked up from germline, CDR1 is LGHDT and CDR2 is YNNKEL (reference sequence).